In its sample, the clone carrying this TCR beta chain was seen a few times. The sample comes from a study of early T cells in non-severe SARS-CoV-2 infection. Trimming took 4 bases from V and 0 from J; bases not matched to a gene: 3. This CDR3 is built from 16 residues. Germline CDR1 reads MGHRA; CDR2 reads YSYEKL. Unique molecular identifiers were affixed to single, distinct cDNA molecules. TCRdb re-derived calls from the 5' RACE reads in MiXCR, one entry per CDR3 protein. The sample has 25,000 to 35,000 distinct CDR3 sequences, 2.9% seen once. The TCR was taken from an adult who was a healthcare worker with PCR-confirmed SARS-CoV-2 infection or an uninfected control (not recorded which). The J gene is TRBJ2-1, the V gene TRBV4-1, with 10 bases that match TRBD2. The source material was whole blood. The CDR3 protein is CASSLPSGSSYNEQFF. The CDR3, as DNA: TGCGCCAGCAGCCTTCCTAGCGGGAGCTCCTACAATGAGCAGTTCTTC.